These T cell receptor beta chains were read from a single sample in a study of T cell responses to AZD1222 COVID-19 vaccine. Only in-frame clones appear in the TCRdb table, and some are missing; sequencing was by immunoSEQ multiplex PCR. This sample has approximately 180,000 clones, with 90% found just once. Sequenced here: peripheral blood, sampled on day 0 of AZD1222 vaccination. These receptor sequences come from an adult in good health. CDR3s include the opening cysteine and the closing phenylalanine or tryptophan. D genes are given only for firm matches.

NA	TRBV6-5	TRBJ1-2	CASSYSISPRNYGYTF
TRBD2	TRBV13	TRBJ2-1	CASSSRGIAGLENEQFF
NA	TRBV19	TRBJ2-5	CASSSYQETQYF
NA	TRBV30	TRBJ1-6	CAWKNEGPMGSPLHF
NA	TRBV21-1	TRBJ2-5	CASSKIQGMQETQYF
NA	TRBV5-5	TRBJ2-7	CASSLVGRSYEQYF
TRBD2	TRBV6-2/TRBV6-3	TRBJ2-3	CASSYGTSGGVDTQYF
NA	TRBV25-1	TRBJ2-2	CASSVGLTGELFF
TRBD1	TRBV13	TRBJ1-2	CASSLGQGLEGYTF
NA	TRBV2	TRBJ2-1	CASSGGPRRDEQFF
TRBD2	TRBV7-7	TRBJ2-2	CASSPIGLAGGNGELFF
NA	TRBV5-4	TRBJ2-7	CASSSGAKTAYEQYF
NA	TRBV7-2	TRBJ2-1	CASSPPPPGSYNEQFF
NA	TRBV30	TRBJ2-1	CAWSTRGMSSYNEQFF
TRBD2	TRBV14	TRBJ2-7	CASSQTSGGSYEQYF
NA	TRBV5-4	TRBJ2-3	CASSSGPASTDTQYF
NA	TRBV27	TRBJ1-6	CASSTGPSPLHF
TRBD1	TRBV29-1	TRBJ2-7	CSVMGQSISYEQYF
NA	TRBV3-1/TRBV3-2	TRBJ1-1	CASSQVLGGPEAFF
NA	TRBV4-3	TRBJ2-1	CASSQGENEQFF
NA	TRBV5-1	TRBJ1-2	CASSSGLNYGYTF
NA	TRBV7-3	TRBJ1-6	CASSLTGQGYNSPLHF
TRBD1	TRBV6-5	TRBJ1-2	CASSGGQENYGYTF
TRBD2	TRBV3-1/TRBV3-2	TRBJ2-3	CASSQGGGAGDTQYF
TRBD2	TRBV7-9	TRBJ2-5	CASRPTSGAQETQYF
NA	TRBV2	TRBJ1-1	CASSETLGNTEAFF
TRBD1	TRBV5-4	TRBJ1-2	CASSKVGQGIYGYTF
NA	TRBV12-2	TRBJ1-2	CASRSALLYGYTF
NA	TRBV20-1	TRBJ2-7	CSARGPHEQYF
TRBD2	TRBV5-1	TRBJ2-3	CATALGAGLTDTQYF
TRBD1	TRBV7-2	TRBJ2-1	CASSLIRGTYNEQFF
NA	TRBV5-1	TRBJ1-1	CASSGSLHTEAFF
NA	TRBV29-1	TRBJ2-4	CSVLDPDSGNIQYF
NA	TRBV9	TRBJ1-6	CASSEPTPGSPLHF
TRBD1	TRBV12-5	TRBJ2-1	CARRTGVEQFF
NA	TRBV9	TRBJ1-5	CASAQPQHF
TRBD1	TRBV2	TRBJ2-4	CASAGTGPLAKNIQYF